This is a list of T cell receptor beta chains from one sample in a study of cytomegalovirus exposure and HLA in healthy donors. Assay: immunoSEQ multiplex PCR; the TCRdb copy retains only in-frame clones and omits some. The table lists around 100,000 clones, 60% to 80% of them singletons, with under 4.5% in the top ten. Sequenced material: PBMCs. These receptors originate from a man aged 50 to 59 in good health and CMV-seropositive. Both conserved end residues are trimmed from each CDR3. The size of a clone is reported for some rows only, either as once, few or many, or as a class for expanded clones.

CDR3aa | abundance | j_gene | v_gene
AWSRVRGSGHYEQY | NA | TRBJ2-7 | TRBV30
ASSIGESNTDTQY | NA | TRBJ2-3 | TRBV19
ASRATDNQPQH | NA | TRBJ1-5 | TRBV5-1
ASKRDLSNEQF | NA | TRBJ2-1 | TRBV6-6
ASSPPSGTQY | few | TRBJ2-5 | TRBV5-4
ASSLVDSNEKLF | NA | TRBJ1-4 | TRBV7-9
ASRVGLTASYEQY | NA | TRBJ2-7 | TRBV6-1
ASSVTGRPGYGYT | few | TRBJ1-2 | TRBV6-1
AWTTGSTDTQY | NA | TRBJ2-3 | TRBV30
ASSPPNLVVGKLF | NA | TRBJ1-4 | TRBV18
ASSPRDRGGNTEAF | NA | TRBJ1-1 | TRBV5-4
ASSLGQVGIHGYT | few | TRBJ1-2 | TRBV5-8
ASASGGEQY | few | TRBJ2-7 | TRBV19
ASSSSGSYEQY | NA | TRBJ2-7 | TRBV11-2
ASRPSARTGELF | few | TRBJ2-2 | TRBV2
ARDSGDSWNQPQH | NA | TRBJ1-5 | TRBV6-4
ASSESSGTSRY | NA | TRBJ2-7 | TRBV10-2
ASTQAGILAKNIQY | NA | TRBJ2-4 | TRBV28
ATKRPSPGDGYT | NA | TRBJ1-2 | TRBV5-4
ASSPRQGASNTGELF | NA | TRBJ2-2 | TRBV5-4
ASSHLAGNEQF | NA | TRBJ2-1 | TRBV4-3
ASSPGRYGYT | NA | TRBJ1-2 | TRBV28
ASQLGDNEQF | once | TRBJ2-1 | TRBV10-3
ASSLRPDIYEQY | NA | NA | TRBV11-2
ASSLGTGGSNTGELF | NA | TRBJ2-2 | TRBV7-2
ATSRDPVSYNEQF | NA | TRBJ2-1 | TRBV15
SVPQGSAEAF | NA | TRBJ1-1 | TRBV29-1
ASSLVSLAGFNSYNEQF | NA | TRBJ2-1 | TRBV5-4
ASSLPGQLSNHEQY | NA | TRBJ2-7 | TRBV5-4
AWSRDRVADEQY | once | TRBJ2-7 | TRBV30
ASSPGTSGSWQETQY | NA | TRBJ2-5 | TRBV28
ASTPWASGRAYEQY | few | TRBJ2-7 | TRBV28
SAGARGFNIQY | NA | TRBJ2-4 | TRBV29-1
ASTPPMQGTEAF | NA | TRBJ1-1 | TRBV6-6
ASSLRDRDYEQY | NA | TRBJ2-7 | TRBV11-2
ASSEPASGRGEQF | NA | TRBJ2-1 | TRBV2
ASSGRGPATNEKLF | NA | TRBJ1-4 | TRBV6-1
ASSVRQGSYNEQF | NA | TRBJ2-1 | TRBV11-3
ASSLDRGSGGYT | NA | TRBJ1-2 | TRBV7-6
ASSLYGHSTYEQY | few | TRBJ2-7 | TRBV5-6
ASSGQSGTEAF | NA | TRBJ1-1 | TRBV6-1
ASSLVPPGGPHLNTGELF | NA | TRBJ2-2 | TRBV5-1
ASSLTPGSGELF | NA | TRBJ2-2 | TRBV7-3
ASSFRTSGSGNEQF | NA | TRBJ2-1 | TRBV5-1
ASSKALKASGREQF | NA | TRBJ2-1 | TRBV21-1
ASRIQGLANEKLF | NA | TRBJ1-4 | TRBV28
ASSLQGRTSGRSSYNEQF | NA | TRBJ2-1 | TRBV13
ASSSGAETQY | NA | TRBJ2-5 | TRBV7-7
AGSLETAYGYT | NA | TRBJ1-2 | TRBV7-8
ASSWGLSGRKETQY | NA | TRBJ2-5 | TRBV5-8
ASSYSQNSYNEQF | few | TRBJ2-1 | TRBV6-5
AISSTGASYGYT | once | TRBJ1-2 | TRBV10-3
ASSPLEGSGYT | NA | TRBJ1-2 | TRBV18
ASSKDGRGRQETQY | once | TRBJ2-5 | TRBV21-1
ASSLLTGGANVLT | few | TRBJ2-6 | TRBV5-6
ASSLGQGGTDTQY | NA | TRBJ2-3 | TRBV5-1
ASSRDPAGGPQETQY | NA | TRBJ2-5 | TRBV19
ASSGIQGAGQPQH | NA | TRBJ1-5 | TRBV6-5
ASSLAGGPLYNEQF | NA | TRBJ2-1 | TRBV5-4
ASSHGQAMNTEAF | NA | TRBJ1-1 | TRBV6-5